Here is one T cell receptor beta chain with its context. The data derive from a study of blood T cell repertoires in COVID-19. On the study more broadly: The samples span acute and convalescent COVID-19 from the United States, Italy and Spain. In each case, the material was cDNA or gDNA derived from T cells, B-cell-depleted T cells, or PBMCs.

CDR3 length: 13 amino acids. V was trimmed by 5 bases and J by 5 bases, leaving 12 bases between them. Germline V gives CDR1 SNHLY, CDR2 FYNNEI. Per the study methods: Amplification from reference gene primers served as the basis for estimated nucleated cell counts. Assay: immunoSEQ multiplex PCR; the TCRdb copy retains only in-frame clones and omits some. V and J calls plus clone size are reproduced from that table; the DNA served to infer D and trimming. In the table there are 180,000 or so clones, 84% of which are singletons. The chain is built from TRBV2 and TRBJ2-5, with D possibly matching TRBD2 (7 bases). This TCR derives from a man aged 40-50 years who had recovered from COVID-19. The sequencing input was peripheral blood. CDR3: CASSPGEGETQYF. CDR3 sequence (DNA): TGTGCCAGCAGTCCAGGGGAGGGCGAGACCCAGTACTTC.